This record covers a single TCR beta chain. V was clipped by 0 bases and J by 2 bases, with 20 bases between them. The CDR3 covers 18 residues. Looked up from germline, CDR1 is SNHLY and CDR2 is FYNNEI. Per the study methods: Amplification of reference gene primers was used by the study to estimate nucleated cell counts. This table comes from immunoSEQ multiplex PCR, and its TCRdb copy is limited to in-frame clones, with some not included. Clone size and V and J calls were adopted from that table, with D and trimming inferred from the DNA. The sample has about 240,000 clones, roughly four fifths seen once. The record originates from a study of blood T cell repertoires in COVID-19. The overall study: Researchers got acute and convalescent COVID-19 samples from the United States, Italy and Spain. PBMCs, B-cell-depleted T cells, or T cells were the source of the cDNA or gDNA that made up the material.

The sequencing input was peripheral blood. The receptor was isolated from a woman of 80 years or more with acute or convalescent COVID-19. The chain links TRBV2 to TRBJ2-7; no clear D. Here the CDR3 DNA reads TGTGCCAGCAGTGAAGCGTTCTCCGGCTTAAGGAGAACCTACGAGCAGTACTTC. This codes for CASSEAFSGLRRTYEQYF.